One and the same sample provided the 21 T cell receptor beta chains below, sequenced in a study of CD8 T cells in Susac syndrome (dated by TCRdb to between 2018 and 2020). The library was obtained by the immunoSEQ multiplex PCR assay. RNA was extracted using the RNeasy kit, and roughly 0.5 to 1 ug of the RNA was reverse transcribed with random hexamers. TCRdb reprocessing: public reads trimmed at Q25 with fastp, clones called with MiXCR, in-frame beta chains kept. CDR3 protein duplicates are merged, each entry listing the most common genes and DNA. For this sample there are some 52,000 distinct CDR3 sequences; approximately 93% appear just once. 0.45% to 0.65% of the sample comes from the top ten. Specimen: CD8+ T cells from PBMCs. The receptors shown here come from a human donor with multiple sclerosis.

The chain is built from TRBV5-1 and TRBJ2-7, with a tentative D call TRBD1 (5 bases). The V gene lost 0 bases and the J gene lost 4 bases, with 8 bases spanning the gap. The CDR3 totals 13 residues. CDR1 and CDR2 from the germline V gene are SGHRS and YFSETQ. The CDR3 sequence is CASSLGQFYEQYF. The CDR3 DNA reads TGCGCCAGCAGCTTGGGACAGTTTTACGAGCAGTACTTC.

The chain is built from TRBV4-1 and TRBJ1-1; D remains ambiguous. V lost 4 bases and J lost 6, with 9 bases in between. The CDR3 covers 12 residues. Germline V lookup: CDR1 MGHRA, CDR2 YSYEKL. This CDR3 reads CASSPGLAEAFF. For the CDR3, the DNA is TGCGCCAGCAGCCCCGGACTCGCTGAAGCTTTCTTT.

A single count supports this clonotype. The V gene is TRBV20-1, the J gene TRBJ2-7, with 10 bases that match TRBD2. Trimming cost V 3 bases and J 1 base; bases outside gene matches: 6. The CDR3 covers 15 residues. CDR1 and CDR2 from the germline V gene are DFQATT and SNEGSKA (reference sequence). The CDR3 reads CSASSSSGGSYEQYF. CDR3 in DNA: TGCAGTGCTAGCTCTTCTAGCGGGGGTTCCTACGAGCAGTACTTC.

The chain links TRBV7-9 to TRBJ2-3; 7 nucleotides agree with TRBD1. The V and J ends lost 3 bases and 6 bases, in that order; junction bases with no gene match: 9. Germline CDR1 SEHNR, CDR2 FQNEAQ (reference sequence). This CDR3 has 15 amino acids. Written as DNA, the CDR3 is TGTGCCAGCAGCTTGACAGGGAGCGTTTTGGATACGCAGTATTTT. This codes for CASSLTGSVLDTQYF.

The V gene is TRBV28, the J gene TRBJ2-1; no clear D gene. The V and J ends lost 6 bases and 6 bases respectively, with 18 bases between them. Germline V gene sequence: CDR1 MDHEN, CDR2 SYDVKM. This CDR3 has 15 residues. The CDR3 DNA follows: TGTGCCAGCAGCTCAAGGCGGTTCGTGTCCAATGAGCAGTTCTTC. This translates into CASSSRRFVSNEQFF.

The genes are TRBV5-6 and TRBJ2-1; 8 nucleotides agree with TRBD1. The ends lost 0 bases at V and 7 bases at J; junction bases unmatched: 6. CDR1 and CDR2 from the germline V gene are SGHDT and YYEEEE. This CDR3 region has 15 residues. DNA of the CDR3: TGTGCCAGCAGCTTGGCCTGGACAGGGCGAAATGAGCAGTTCTTC. This translates into CASSLAWTGRNEQFF.

V usage is TRBV11-3 and J usage is TRBJ2-2; 7 bases are shared with TRBD2. CDR3 length: 15 amino acids. The germline V gene encodes CDR1 SGHNT and CDR2 YENEEA. V lost 4 bases to trimming and J lost 2 bases; unmatched junction nucleotides: 4. CDR3 in amino acids: CASSSQRGNTGELFF. As DNA, the CDR3 is TGTGCCAGCAGCTCCCAGCGGGGAAACACCGGGGAGCTGTTTTTT.

The CDR3 DNA reads as TGTGCCAGCAGTGAGGTAGGGGATGGAGCCAAAAACATTCAGTACTTC. Translating gives CASSEVGDGAKNIQYF. The chain recombines TRBV6-2 or TRBV6-3 with TRBJ2-4; the D gene is possibly TRBD1 (5 bases). V was clipped by 5 bases and J by 0 bases, with 14 bases between them. Per germline, CDR1 MNHEY and CDR2 SVGEGT. The CDR3 sequence is 16 residues long.

V usage is TRBV7-6 and J usage is TRBJ2-2, with a weak D call TRBD2 (5 bases). The CDR3 covers 15 residues. Deletions cut 1 base from V and 5 bases from J, with 11 bases between. Per germline, CDR1 SGHVS and CDR2 FNYEAQ. CDR3 nucleotides: TGTGCCAGCAGCTTAGTTGGAGGTTCTACCGGGGAGCTGTTTTTT. It yields the protein CASSLVGGSTGELFF.

The chain is built from TRBV9 and TRBJ2-2; D not resolved. This CDR3 is 13 amino acids long. Germline CDR1 is SGDLS and CDR2 is YYNGEE. V lost 0 bases and J lost 6, with 6 bases in between. The CDR3 nucleotides read TGTGCCAGCAGCGTAGACCCTGCCGGGGAGCTGTTTTTT. Amino acid sequence: CASSVDPAGELFF.

The rearrangement uses TRBV13 and TRBJ1-1, with D unresolved. Trimming left V 1 base short and J 2 bases short, with 5 bases between. Per the germline V gene, CDR1 is PRHDT and CDR2 is FYEKMQ (reference sequence). This CDR3 region has 13 residues. The CDR3 here is CASSLEANTEAFF. Here the CDR3 DNA reads TGTGCCAGCAGCTTAGAGGCTAACACTGAAGCTTTCTTT.

This chain joins TRBV5-1 and TRBJ1-1; D is perhaps TRBD1 (6 bases). V gave up 4 bases and J gave up 0 bases, with 19 bases separating them. The CDR3 length is 17 residues. Germline-derived CDR1 and CDR2 are SGHRS and YFSETQ. CDR3 DNA sequence: TGCGCCAGCAGCCCTGGGGGCGGGGGTCTACTGAACACTGAAGCTTTCTTT. This gives the protein CASSPGGGGLLNTEAFF. The full variable domain, completed using reference TRBV5-1 and TRBJ1-1, is KAGVTQTPRYLIKTRGQQVTLSCSPISGHRSVSWYQQTPGQGLQFLFEYFSETQRNKGNFPGRFSGRQFSNSRSEMNVSTLELGDSALYLCASSPGGGGLLNTEAFFGQGTRLTVV.

The V call is TRBV29-1, the J call TRBJ2-7; 11 bases agree with TRBD1. The CDR3 is 16 residues long. CDR1 is SQVTM and CDR2 is ANQGSEA in the germline V gene. The junction had 5 bases not matched to a gene; V was cut back by 0 bases and J by 1 base. DNA for the CDR3: TGCAGCGTTGAAGATCTCGGGACAGGGGGGTCCTACGAGCAGTACTTC. Amino acids: CSVEDLGTGGSYEQYF.

The gene calls are TRBV4-2 and TRBJ2-1; TRBD2 matches at 8 bases. Germline V gene data show CDR1 as LGHNA and CDR2 as YNFKEQ. With 0 bases clipped from V and 7 bases from J, the junction kept 8 bases outside the gene matches. This CDR3 has 16 amino acids. The CDR3 region is CASSQDDGGASNEQFF. The CDR3 DNA reads TGTGCCAGCAGCCAAGATGACGGGGGGGCCTCGAATGAGCAGTTCTTC.

The CDR3 region has the DNA TGTGCTAGTGGTCCGGGGTCCTACGAGCAGTACTTC. This gives the protein CASGPGSYEQYF. The V call is TRBV12-5, the J call TRBJ2-7; D possibly corresponds to TRBD2 (5 bases). Germline V lookup: CDR1 LGHNT, CDR2 FRNRAP. V lost 5 bases to trimming and J lost 1 base, with 6 bases between them. This CDR3 region has 12 residues.

The V gene is TRBV5-1, the J gene TRBJ1-1; 9 nucleotides agree with TRBD1. Per the germline V gene, CDR1 is SGHRS and CDR2 is YFSETQ. The J segment lost 7 bases and the V segment lost 3 bases, leaving 4 bases of the junction unmatched. There are 13 residues in the CDR3. The CDR3 is CASSSGQGVEAFF. The CDR3 coding sequence is TGCGCCAGCAGCTCGGGACAGGGAGTTGAAGCTTTCTTT.

This clonotype has only one observation. CDR3 in DNA: TGCGCCAGCAGCCAATCGAGCGGGGTGTCCTACGAGCAGTACTTC. This sequence encodes CASSQSSGVSYEQYF. The chain couples TRBV4-3 to TRBJ2-7; TRBD2 agrees at 7 bases. The CDR3 extends over 15 amino acids. The ends lost 2 bases at V and 1 base at J; junction bases unmatched: 5. The germline V gene has CDR1 LGHNA and CDR2 YSLEER.

The chain's CDR3 is CASSLEGGLAATDTQYF. The CDR3 bases are TGTGCCAGCAGCTTAGAAGGGGGGCTAGCGGCGACAGATACGCAGTATTTT. V gene TRBV7-8 combines with J gene TRBJ2-3; D might be TRBD2 (7 bases). The CDR3 is 17 amino acids. Per the germline V gene, CDR1 is SGHVS and CDR2 is FQNEAQ. V lost 1 base to trimming and J lost 3 bases, with 17 bases between them.

V gene TRBV13 combines with J gene TRBJ1-2; 11 bases agree with TRBD1. After removal of 3 bases from V and 4 bases from J, the junction contained 1 base not matched to a gene. This CDR3 spans 14 amino acids. Germline CDR1 reads PRHDT; CDR2 reads FYEKMQ (reference sequence). The CDR3 spells CASSLGQGVYGYTF. CDR3 nucleotide sequence: TGTGCCAGCAGCTTGGGACAGGGGGTCTATGGCTACACCTTC.

The gene calls are TRBV19 and TRBJ2-5; D may be TRBD2 (6 bases). Trimming left V 3 bases short and J 7 bases short, with 18 bases between. The germline CDR1 and CDR2 sequences are LNHDA and SQIVND (reference sequence). The length of the CDR3 is 15 residues. The CDR3 region is CASSMRGRGGRTQYF. Here the CDR3 DNA reads TGTGCCAGTAGTATGCGAGGGCGTGGAGGGAGGACCCAGTACTTC.

This clonotype was observed once. This chain uses TRBV10-3 with TRBJ1-5; 7 bases fit TRBD1. This CDR3 contains 19 residues. Looked up from germline, CDR1 is ENHRY and CDR2 is SYGVKD. V gave up 3 bases and J gave up 4 bases; unmatched junction bases: 18. CDR3 in amino acids: CAISESILSDRSTNQPQHF. The CDR3 DNA reads TGTGCCATCAGTGAATCCATCCTCTCGGACAGGAGTACGAATCAGCCCCAGCATTTT.